The 27 T cell receptor beta chains below were found in one sample sequenced in a study of OX40 agonist ivuxolimab in advanced cancers. Sequenced by immunoSEQ multiplex PCR; TCRdb stores in-frame clones only, minus some. The sample has about 80,000 clones, around four fifths seen once. The specimen comprised CD4+ or CD8+ T cells sorted from blood, sampled in a trial of the OX40 agonist ivuxolimab. The receptor source for this set is an adult with an advanced solid tumor such as melanoma, head and neck, liver or kidney cancer.

This clone was counted once. The chain employs TRBV7-2 and TRBJ2-3; D not resolved. The V end was cut by 2 bases, the J end by 2 bases, with 8 bases between. There are 14 residues in the CDR3. The germline V gene encodes CDR1 SGHTA and CDR2 FQGNSA. CDR3 sequence (DNA): TGTGCCAGCAGCTTAACTGCGGCCACAGATACGCAGTATTTT. Protein sequence: CASSLTAATDTQYF.

The CDR3: CAIKPGGRNYGYTF. The DNA of the CDR3 is TGTGCCATCAAACCAGGGGGGCGAAACTATGGCTACACCTTC. The rearrangement links TRBV10-3 to TRBJ1-2; 7 nucleotides align to TRBD1. Looked up from germline, CDR1 is ENHRY and CDR2 is SYGVKD. This CDR3 comprises 14 residues. The V segment lost 7 bases and the J segment 2 bases; nucleotides outside the gene matches: 7.

Only one count was recorded for this clone. The chain joins TRBV4-1 to TRBJ2-1; either TRBD1 or TRBD2 may supply D (5 bases each). The CDR3 covers 14 residues. Trimming shortened V by 4 bases and J by 7 bases, and 14 bases separated the two germline ends. CDR1 and CDR2 (germline): MGHRA, YSYEKL. The CDR3 is CASSLRDGGNEQFF. CDR3 DNA sequence: TGCGCCAGCAGCCTAAGGGACGGAGGAAATGAGCAGTTCTTC.

This rearrangement joins TRBV25-1 to TRBJ2-2, with 9 positions matching TRBD1. There are 16 residues in the CDR3. V lost 6 bases, J lost 1 base, and 6 bases stayed unmatched. Germline V lookup: CDR1 MGHDK, CDR2 SYGVNS. The CDR3 DNA follows: TGTGCCAGCAGCGCCGGACAGGGGCGGAACACCGGGGAGCTGTTTTTT. Amino acid sequence: CASSAGQGRNTGELFF.

This clone was seen more than once but under ten times. J is TRBJ2-7 and V is TRBV6-8, with TRBD2 matching 9 bases. The CDR3 extends over 21 amino acids. The germline V gene encodes CDR1 MNHGY and CDR2 SAAAGT. V shed 2 bases, J shed 0 bases, and the junction held 20 bases outside the gene matches. CDR3 sequence: CASSYKLGRGLAGSYSYEQYF. The CDR3 nucleotides are TGTGCCAGCAGTTACAAGTTAGGAAGAGGGCTAGCGGGAAGCTACTCCTACGAGCAGTACTTC.

The genes are TRBV28 and TRBJ2-1; TRBD2 agrees at 9 bases. The CDR3 loop spans 15 amino acids. With V trimmed by 5 bases and J by 8 bases, 10 bases remained unmatched. Germline values: CDR1 MDHEN, CDR2 SYDVKM. Written as DNA, the CDR3 is TGTGCCAGCAGTCCCCAGCGGGGGGTCCGCGATGAGCAGTTCTTC. Encoded protein: CASSPQRGVRDEQFF.

The gene calls are TRBV28 and TRBJ2-1, with TRBD2 identical over 11 bases. CDR1 MDHEN and CDR2 SYDVKM come from the germline V gene. This CDR3 is built from 16 residues. The ends lost 5 bases at V and 3 bases at J; junction bases unmatched: 6. The CDR3 DNA follows: TGTGCCAGCAGTCCCCGGACTAGCGGGCGCTACAATGAGCAGTTCTTC. Amino acids: CASSPRTSGRYNEQFF.

V usage is TRBV10-3 and J usage is TRBJ1-5; D remains unclear. Germline assignment: CDR1 ENHRY and CDR2 SYGVKD. V lost 3 bases to trimming and J lost 0 bases, with 24 bases between them. The CDR3 is 20 amino acids. DNA for the CDR3: TGTGCCATCAGTGACCCACCTGGTATGTTGACGGGTTATAGCAATCAGCCCCAGCATTTT. Its protein product is CAISDPPGMLTGYSNQPQHF.

The chain recombines TRBV29-1 with TRBJ2-3; TRBD2 matches at 10 bases. The CDR3 spans 14 residues. The V gene end was trimmed by 2 bases and the J gene end by 6 bases; junction bases not matched to a gene: 5. Germline CDR1 reads SQVTM; CDR2 reads ANQGSEA. In nucleotides, the CDR3 is TGCAGCGTTGAACTAGCGGGGGTCAGGGATACGCAGTATTTT. This translates into CSVELAGVRDTQYF.

The chain recombines TRBV5-1 with TRBJ1-3; D ambiguous. Germline V gives CDR1 SGHRS, CDR2 YFSETQ. CDR3 size: 13 residues. Trimming stripped 1 base from V and 1 base from J, with 3 bases between. The CDR3 sequence is CASSLQSGNTIYF. CDR3 DNA sequence: TGCGCCAGCAGCTTGCAGTCTGGAAACACCATATATTTT.

The CDR3 loop reads CASSQTPDPGINSPLHF. The CDR3 nucleotides are TGTGCCAGCAGCCAAACACCTGACCCGGGGATTAATTCACCCCTCCACTTT. This chain joins TRBV7-8 and TRBJ1-6; no firm D call. Germline CDR1 reads SGHVS; CDR2 reads FQNEAQ. The CDR3 is 17 residues long. V lost 5 bases, J lost 6 bases, and 20 bases lay in between.

This clone was counted a few times. The V and J genes are TRBV7-3 and TRBJ2-3; D perhaps matches TRBD2 (6 bases). The CDR3 covers 14 residues. The germline V gene has CDR1 SGHTA and CDR2 FQGTGA. V was trimmed by 5 bases and J by 0 bases, leaving 9 bases between them. The CDR3 loop reads CASSTGTSTDTQYF. CDR3 DNA: TGTGCCAGCAGCACCGGGACTAGCACAGATACGCAGTATTTT.

This chain connects TRBV11-2 to TRBJ2-3; TRBD2 aligns across 11 bases. Germline trimming cut 3 bases from V and 0 bases from J; bases unmatched to any gene: 2. This CDR3 comprises 16 residues. Germline V gene lookup returns CDR1 SGHAT and CDR2 FQNNGV. The CDR3 sequence is CASSFTSGSSTDTQYF. CDR3 DNA sequence: TGTGCCAGCAGCTTCACTAGCGGGAGTAGCACAGATACGCAGTATTTT.

J is TRBJ2-1 and V is TRBV28; tentatively, D is TRBD2 (5 bases). This CDR3 is 14 amino acids long. V lost 6 bases, J lost 1 base, and 10 bases lay in between. Germline-derived CDR1 and CDR2 are MDHEN and SYDVKM. The CDR3 reads CASSGLESYNEQFF. CDR3 DNA sequence: TGTGCCAGCAGCGGACTCGAGTCCTACAATGAGCAGTTCTTC.

The chain has TRBV6-5 and TRBJ1-1, with D hard to call. Deletions cut 11 bases from V and 1 base from J, with 14 bases between. This CDR3 contains 13 residues. Germline values: CDR1 MNHEY, CDR2 SVGAGI. DNA for the CDR3: TGTGCCTCTGTTGGCGCGTGGAACACTGAAGCTTTCTTT. Encoded protein: CASVGAWNTEAFF.

The chain couples TRBV4-1 to TRBJ1-1; D perhaps matches TRBD1 (5 bases). CDR3 size: 20 residues. In germline, CDR1 is MGHRA, CDR2 YSYEKL. The ends were cut back, 1 base at V and 0 bases at J, with 24 bases in the middle. CDR3 residues: CASSQVRFFRDGIMNTEAFF. In DNA, the CDR3 is TGCGCCAGCAGCCAAGTGCGGTTCTTTCGGGACGGTATTATGAACACTGAAGCTTTCTTT.

As DNA, the CDR3 is TGTGCCAGCAGTACCCCGGGACTAGCGGTATACAATGAGCAGTTCTTC. Its translation: CASSTPGLAVYNEQFF. This chain links TRBV6-6 with TRBJ2-1; TRBD2 matches at 11 bases. This CDR3 comprises 16 residues. CDR1 is MNHNY, CDR2 SVGAGI, per germline (reference sequence). Unmatched junction bases numbered 7, after V lost 5 bases and J lost 4 bases.

The chain couples TRBV5-1 to TRBJ1-2, with D tentatively TRBD1 (6 bases). The germline gives CDR1 SGHRS, CDR2 YFSETQ. CDR3 length: 16 residues. V shed 2 bases and J shed 8 bases, with 22 bases lying between them. The CDR3 coding sequence is TGCGCCAGCAGCTTTACCGGGGCAGGGGTGTCTCAGGGCTACACCTTC. Translation gives CASSFTGAGVSQGYTF.

The chain has TRBV7-2 and TRBJ2-7; 7 positions agree with TRBD1. V gave up 2 bases and J gave up 7 bases; unmatched junction bases: 14. This CDR3 spans 16 amino acids. The germline CDR1 and CDR2 sequences are SGHTA and FQGNSA. The CDR3 is CASSLIWDRRYREQYF. CDR3 nucleotides: TGTGCCAGCAGCTTAATTTGGGACAGAAGGTATCGTGAGCAGTACTTC.

This clone was seen only once. The J gene is TRBJ1-2, the V gene TRBV5-1, with 7 nucleotides matching TRBD1. CDR3 size: 13 residues. Germline CDR1 and CDR2: SGHRS and YFSETQ. After removal of 4 bases from V and 5 bases from J, the junction contained 5 bases not matched to a gene. The CDR3 DNA follows: TGCGCCAGCAGCCTAGGGACAGAATATGGCTACACCTTC. As protein: CASSLGTEYGYTF.

The chain recombines TRBV7-2 with TRBJ2-2; no clear D gene. Germline V CDR1 and CDR2: SGHTA, FQGNSA. V lost 1 base, J lost 8 bases, and 14 bases lay in between. CDR3 length: 15 amino acids. The chain's CDR3 is CASSLGHYVYGELFF. The CDR3 region has the DNA TGTGCCAGCAGCTTAGGACACTACGTTTATGGGGAGCTGTTTTTT.

The rearrangement uses TRBV6-5 and TRBJ2-1, with D perhaps TRBD1 or TRBD2 (5 bases each). The CDR3 spans 11 residues. Germline assignment: CDR1 MNHEY and CDR2 SVGAGI. Trimming pared 7 bases from V and 8 bases from J, leaving 9 bases between. CDR3 sequence reads: CASTGAHEQFF. The CDR3 coding sequence is TGTGCCAGCACCGGGGCCCATGAGCAGTTCTTC.

This chain links TRBV19 with TRBJ2-7; D unresolved. In germline, CDR1 is LNHDA, CDR2 SQIVND (reference sequence). V lost 9 bases, J lost 7 bases, and 19 bases lay in between. CDR3 length: 13 residues. Here the CDR3 DNA reads TGTGCCAGCCTACATATCCAGCCCGGGGAGCAGTACTTC. Amino acids: CASLHIQPGEQYF.

The gene calls are TRBV4-1 and TRBJ1-5; D is uncertain. Per the germline V gene, CDR1 is MGHRA and CDR2 is YSYEKL. V was shortened by 1 base and J by 0 bases, with 4 bases between the two germline ends. The CDR3 length is 14 residues. In nucleotides, the CDR3 is TGCGCCAGCAGCCAAGTGCTTAGCAATCAGCCCCAGCATTTT. Residues: CASSQVLSNQPQHF.

This clone was counted a single time. The same CDR3 also results from other DNA sequences found in this sample. V and J are TRBV5-1 and TRBJ1-1, with D maybe TRBD1 (5 bases). The CDR3 has 15 residues. The V end lost 2 bases, the J end lost 1 base, and 12 bases lay between the germline ends. CDR1 is SGHRS, CDR2 YFSETQ, per germline. CDR3 protein: CASSLLPGRNTEAFF. The CDR3 DNA reads TGCGCCAGCAGCTTATTGCCAGGGCGGAACACTGAAGCTTTCTTT.

This clone was counted only a few times. The V gene is TRBV5-6, the J gene TRBJ1-2; TRBD1 matches 7 bases. In germline, CDR1 is SGHDT, CDR2 YYEEEE. Losses at the gene ends were 3 bases for V and 7 bases for J; bases not matched to a gene: 6. CDR3 size: 13 residues. The CDR3 reads CASSSPTGSGYTF. CDR3 in DNA: TGTGCCAGCAGCTCGCCGACAGGGAGTGGCTACACCTTC.

The gene calls are TRBV19 and TRBJ2-5; perhaps D is TRBD1 or TRBD2 (6 bases each). Trimming removed 11 bases from V and 0 bases from J, with 10 bases in between. The CDR3 runs to 12 residues. Germline lookup yields CDR1 LNHDA and CDR2 SQIVND (reference sequence). The CDR3 sequence: CAVGGYQETQYF. CDR3 nucleotide sequence: TGTGCCGTGGGGGGCTACCAAGAGACCCAGTACTTC.